This TCR beta chain emerged from a study of T cell responses to AZD1222 COVID-19 vaccine. In the study overall: Pooled in the analysis were second doses at about 4 or about 12 weeks. General observations from the study: It should be noted that donors were predominantly white British and more often female, and clonal diversity was possibly underestimated. Increases in Spike-specific TCR breadth and depth were seen after two AZD1222 doses.

On this clone itself: Its antigen is currently unknown.

Germline CDR1 and CDR2: MDHEN and SYDVKM. The CDR3 contains 13 residues. Unmatched junction bases numbered 5, after V lost 7 bases and J lost 7 bases. The repertoire was sequenced with immunoSEQ multiplex PCR; TCRdb's copy has only in-frame clones and lacks some. The sample carries roughly 86,000 clones, around 91% recorded once. The rearrangement joins TRBV28 to TRBJ1-2; 11 bases are a match to TRBD1. The sample consisted of peripheral blood, taken on day 0 of AZD1222 vaccination. This clonotype originated in an adult in good health. For the CDR3, the DNA is TGTGCCAGCAAGGGACAGGGGGTGCTTGGCTACACCTTC. This codes for CASKGQGVLGYTF.